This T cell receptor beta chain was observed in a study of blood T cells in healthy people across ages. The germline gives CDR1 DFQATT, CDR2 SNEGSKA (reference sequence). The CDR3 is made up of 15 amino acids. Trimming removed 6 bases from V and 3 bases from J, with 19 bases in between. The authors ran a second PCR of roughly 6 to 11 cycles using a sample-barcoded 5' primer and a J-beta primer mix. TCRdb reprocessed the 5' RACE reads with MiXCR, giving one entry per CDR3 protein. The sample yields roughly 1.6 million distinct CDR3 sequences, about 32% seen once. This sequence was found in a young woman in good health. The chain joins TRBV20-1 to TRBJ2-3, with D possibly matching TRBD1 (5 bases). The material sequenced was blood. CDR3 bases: TGCAGTGCACCCGGACACCTGCATAAAACAGATACGCAGTATTTT. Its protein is CSAPGHLHKTDTQYF.